One sample yielded the 13 T cell receptor beta chains listed below, sequenced in a study of lymphopenia after photon versus proton radiotherapy. Profiled with immunoSEQ multiplex PCR; TCRdb holds only in-frame clones, not every one. The sample records about 70,000 clones, around 87% being singletons. Sample: peripheral blood, taken from a patient treated with proton-based radiotherapy. These receptors all come from a man older than 75 with esophageal cancer.

The chain links TRBV19 to TRBJ2-1; D is unclear. Trimming left V 4 bases short and J 8 bases short, with 9 bases between. Germline lookup yields CDR1 LNHDA and CDR2 SQIVND (reference sequence). The CDR3 runs 12 residues. The CDR3 nucleotides read TGTGCCAGTAGTACTAACAGCTATGAGCAGTTCTTC. This translates into CASSTNSYEQFF.

The genes are TRBV6-5 and TRBJ1-2; D unclear. The germline V and J ends were trimmed by 5 bases and 3 bases, with 13 bases remaining between them. CDR3 size: 14 residues. The germline CDR1 and CDR2 sequences are MNHEY and SVGAGI. The CDR3 DNA is TGTGCCAGCAGTGACGGACCACCGTACTATGGCTACACCTTC. This codes for CASSDGPPYYGYTF.

The chain is built from TRBV5-4 and TRBJ1-3, with 9 positions matching TRBD1. Germline values: CDR1 SGHNT, CDR2 YYREEE (reference sequence). CDR3 length: 16 amino acids. V lost 4 bases to trimming and J lost 0 bases; unmatched junction nucleotides: 5. CDR3 DNA sequence: TGTGCCAGCAGCCCAAGGACAGGGGACTCTGGAAACACCATATATTTT. Translated, it gives CASSPRTGDSGNTIYF.

V gene TRBV11-3 combines with J gene TRBJ1-6, with 7 bases identical to TRBD1. The CDR3 has 14 residues. The ends lost 2 bases at V and 9 bases at J; junction bases unmatched: 4. Germline loops: CDR1 SGHNT, CDR2 YENEEA. This CDR3 is CASSLWQGGSPLHF. The DNA of the CDR3 is TGTGCCAGCAGCTTATGGCAGGGGGGTTCACCCCTCCACTTT.

This clone is a singleton in its sample. This sequence joins TRBV5-4 and TRBJ1-6, with 8 bases aligning to TRBD1. The V gene's germline CDR1 is SGHNT and CDR2 YYREEE (reference sequence). The CDR3 contains 15 residues. The V segment lost 4 bases and the J segment 5 bases; nucleotides outside the gene matches: 5. The CDR3 region is CASSLGQADNSPLHF. The CDR3 bases are TGTGCCAGCAGCCTGGGACAGGCGGATAATTCACCCCTCCACTTT.

V usage is TRBV21-1 and J usage is TRBJ1-2; TRBD1 is taken as the D call from the table, unchecked against the DNA. TRBV21-1 is termed a pseudogene. The length of the CDR3 is 13 residues. CDR3 in DNA: TGTGCCGGCAGCGACAGGGAGGAGAATGGCTACACCTTC. This gives the protein CAGSDREENGYTF.

J is TRBJ1-2 and V is TRBV7-6; D remains ambiguous. V lost 0 bases and J lost 8, with 10 bases in between. The CDR3 has 13 amino acids. The germline CDR1 and CDR2 sequences are SGHVS and FNYEAQ. The CDR3 nucleotides read TGTGCCAGCAGCTTAGCCCCCACAGCGGGCTACACCTTC. The encoded protein is CASSLAPTAGYTF.

The chain uses TRBV6-6 and TRBJ2-7; D uncertain. V was cut by 8 bases and J by 2 bases, with 13 bases left in between. The CDR3 has 13 amino acids. Germline lookup yields CDR1 MNHNY and CDR2 SVGAGI (reference sequence). The chain's CDR3 is CASRSPGTYEQYF. The CDR3 bases are TGTGCCAGCCGCTCCCCTGGGACCTACGAGCAGTACTTC.

The chain carries TRBV14 and TRBJ1-2; D perhaps matches TRBD1 (5 bases). V was pared by 4 bases and J by 4 bases, with 13 bases between. Germline CDR1 SGHDN, CDR2 FVKESK. This CDR3 has 14 amino acids. The CDR3 spells CASSLQGPAYGYTF. CDR3 nucleotides: TGTGCCAGCAGCCTGCAGGGCCCCGCCTATGGCTACACCTTC.

A few counts support this clone. The chain employs TRBV2 and TRBJ1-1, with D perhaps matching TRBD1 (6 bases). The germline gives CDR1 SNHLY, CDR2 FYNNEI. This CDR3 is built from 14 residues. The V and J ends lost 6 bases and 11 bases respectively, with 22 bases between them. This CDR3 is CASSPGEVVTYAFF. DNA for the CDR3: TGTGCCAGCAGCCCAGGGGAAGTGGTGACCTACGCTTTCTTT.

This clone was recorded only once. V is TRBV7-9 and J is TRBJ1-1; D remains unclear. There are 13 residues in the CDR3. V lost 5 bases to trimming and J lost 2 bases, with 9 bases between them. Germline CDR1 is SEHNR and CDR2 is FQNEAQ (reference sequence). The CDR3 DNA reads as TGTGCCAGCAGCCCCGCTATTAACACTGAAGCTTTCTTT. Translating it yields CASSPAINTEAFF.

The chain uses TRBV18 and TRBJ2-7; no firm D call. The V and J ends lost 2 bases and 2 bases respectively, with 13 bases between them. This CDR3 is built from 15 residues. The germline CDR1 and CDR2 sequences are KGHSH and LQKENI. CDR3 residues: CASSPSDSSAYEQYF. Written as DNA, the CDR3 is TGTGCCAGCTCACCAAGCGACTCCAGCGCCTACGAGCAGTACTTC.

This chain joins TRBV11-2 and TRBJ1-2; D uncertain. This CDR3 contains 13 residues. V was clipped by 8 bases and J by 4 bases, with 14 bases between them. CDR1 and CDR2 (germline): SGHAT, FQNNGV. The CDR3 bases are TGTGCCAGCGCTAGATCGGGAGCCTATGGCTACACCTTC. Its translation: CASARSGAYGYTF.